This T cell receptor beta chain was captured in a study of CD8 T cells in Susac syndrome. Study-wide results and limits: Clonal expansion was missing from Susac syndrome CD4+ T cell repertoires.

Concerning this clonotype itself: Its antigen is as yet unknown.

V lost 3 bases to trimming and J lost 3 bases, with 6 bases between them. The CDR3 is 13 amino acids. Reverse transcription of about 0.45 to 1 ug RNA was carried out with random hexamers. TCRdb recomputed calls from the immunoSEQ multiplex PCR reads with MiXCR, one row per CDR3 protein. The table lists some 240,000 distinct CDR3 sequences, around 96% of them singletons. Sequencing of TCR beta was carried out in blood CD8+ and CD4+ T cells. The chain combines TRBV12-3 or TRBV12-4 with TRBJ1-5; D not resolved. The sample taken for sequencing was CD4+ T cells from PBMCs. This sequence originates from a human donor with Susac syndrome. The CDR3 DNA follows: TGTGCCAGCAGTTTGATGGACAATCAGCCCCAGCATTTT. This gives the protein CASSLMDNQPQHF.